Presented here are 20 T cell receptor beta chains from one specimen sequenced in a study of control samples from healthy donors and cancer patients. Assay: immunoSEQ multiplex PCR; the TCRdb copy retains only in-frame clones and omits some. The sample has approximately 140,000 clones, approximately 93% seen once. The sequencing input was blood. The receptors here all came from a man aged 18 to 29 in good health.

The chain couples TRBV4-3 to TRBJ2-1, with 7 bases matching TRBD1. CDR3 length: 15 residues. V lost 3 bases, J lost 1 base, and 3 bases stayed unmatched. CDR1 LGHNA and CDR2 YSLEER come from the germline V gene. CDR3: CASSQTGPSYNEQFF. CDR3 sequence (DNA): TGCGCCAGCAGCCAGACAGGGCCATCCTACAATGAGCAGTTCTTC.

V and J are TRBV19 and TRBJ2-2, with TRBD2 matching 8 bases. Per germline, CDR1 LNHDA and CDR2 SQIVND (reference sequence). CDR3 length equals 15 residues. V dropped 3 bases and J dropped 3; count of bases not matched to a gene: 3. The CDR3 region has the DNA TGTGCCAGTAGTATGCTAGCGGGTGACACCGGGGAGCTGTTTTTT. Amino acids: CASSMLAGDTGELFF.

The chain is built from TRBV27 and TRBJ1-5; D unclear. Trimming removed 4 bases from V and 4 bases from J, with 20 bases in between. Germline CDR1 MNHEY, CDR2 SMNVEV (reference sequence). The CDR3 consists of 17 residues. CDR3: CASSSRAVATENQPQHF. The DNA of the CDR3 is TGTGCCAGCAGTTCCCGGGCAGTAGCAACTGAAAATCAGCCCCAGCATTTT.

CDR3 sequence: CAWSVTGNPGNTIYF. The CDR3 DNA follows: TGTGCCTGGAGTGTAACTGGGAATCCTGGAAACACCATATATTTT. V usage is TRBV30 and J usage is TRBJ1-3; D not certain. This CDR3 is built from 15 residues. Germline CDR1 GTSNPN, CDR2 SVGIG (reference sequence). Trimming took off 0 bases at V and 2 bases at J, with 11 bases between the two ends. The whole variable domain, remainder taken from reference TRBV30 and TRBJ1-3, is SQTIHQWPATLVQPVGSPLSLECTVEGTSNPNLYWYRQAAGRGLQLLFYSVGIGQISSEVPQNLSASRPQDRQFILSSKKLLLSDSGFYLCAWSVTGNPGNTIYFGEGSWLTVV.

This clone was detected only once. The rearrangement joins TRBV11-2 to TRBJ2-4; a possible D gene is TRBD1 (5 bases). The CDR3 runs to 12 residues. Germline CDR1 and CDR2: SGHAT and FQNNGV. V dropped 5 bases and J dropped 6 bases, with 8 bases sitting between them. The CDR3 loop is CASSPQGNIQYF. In DNA form, the CDR3 reads TGTGCCAGCAGCCCCCAGGGAAACATTCAGTACTTC.

The DNA of the CDR3 is TGTGCCAGCAGGTGGGACAGGGGTCGGCAGACCCAGTACTTC. Its protein is CASRWDRGRQTQYF. This sequence joins TRBV2 and TRBJ2-5; 10 bases are a match to TRBD1. CDR3 length: 14 amino acids. Trimming cost V 6 bases and J 6 bases; bases outside gene matches: 7. Germline V gene sequence: CDR1 SNHLY, CDR2 FYNNEI.

The V call is TRBV9, the J call TRBJ2-7, with 8 bases fitting TRBD2. The CDR3 is 13 amino acids. Trimming removed 4 bases from V and 5 bases from J; junction bases left unmatched: 5. Germline V gene data show CDR1 as SGDLS and CDR2 as YYNGEE. CDR3 DNA sequence: TGTGCCAGCAGCCCCGGGGGGGGACACGAGCAGTACTTC. It specifies CASSPGGGHEQYF.

J is TRBJ1-5 and V is TRBV19, with D perhaps TRBD1 (5 bases). V was shortened by 3 bases and J by 4 bases, with 7 bases between the two germline ends. This CDR3 is built from 13 residues. Germline V gene lookup returns CDR1 LNHDA and CDR2 SQIVND (reference sequence). The CDR3 reads CASSMQGNQPQHF. The CDR3 DNA is TGTGCCAGTAGTATGCAGGGAAATCAGCCCCAGCATTTT. Filled out from reference TRBV19 and TRBJ1-5, the complete variable domain reads DGGITQSPKYLFRKEGQNVTLSCEQNLNHDAMYWYRQDPGQGLRLIYYSQIVNDFQKGDIAEGYSVSREKKESFPLTVTSAQKNPTAFYLCASSMQGNQPQHFGDGTRLSIL.

V usage is TRBV30 and J usage is TRBJ2-6; weak D call: TRBD1 (5 bases). In germline, CDR1 is GTSNPN, CDR2 SVGIG (reference sequence). Trimming removed 5 bases at V and 2 bases at J, with 10 bases between. The CDR3 runs 14 residues. CDR3 protein: CAWAPGTGANVLTF. The CDR3 coding sequence is TGTGCCTGGGCCCCAGGGACTGGGGCCAACGTCCTGACTTTC.

The chain combines TRBV7-8 with TRBJ2-3, with 8 bases lining up with TRBD1. The CDR3 loop spans 15 amino acids. Germline-derived CDR1 and CDR2 are SGHVS and FQNEAQ. The V segment lost 1 base and the J segment 2 bases; nucleotides outside the gene matches: 2. This chain's CDR3 is CASSLGTGNTDTQYF. CDR3 nucleotides: TGTGCCAGCAGCTTAGGGACAGGGAACACAGATACGCAGTATTTT.

V gene TRBV5-1 combines with J gene TRBJ2-2, with unresolved D. V lost 6 bases and J lost 8, with 17 bases in between. CDR1 SGHRS and CDR2 YFSETQ come from the germline V gene. The CDR3 contains 14 residues. The CDR3 sequence: CASIPGPGQGELFF. In nucleotides, the CDR3 is TGCGCCAGCATCCCGGGCCCTGGCCAAGGGGAGCTGTTTTTT.

CDR3 protein: CASSLEYGAYEQYF. The CDR3 DNA sequence: TGCGCCAGCAGCTTGGAATACGGGGCCTACGAGCAGTACTTC. The chain links TRBV5-1 to TRBJ2-7; TRBD2 is a possible D gene (5 bases). In germline, CDR1 is SGHRS, CDR2 YFSETQ. Trimming cost V 0 bases and J 2 bases, with 9 bases left between them. The CDR3 totals 14 residues.

The rearrangement links TRBV28 to TRBJ1-5; D is ambiguous. Germline V CDR1 and CDR2: MDHEN, SYDVKM. This CDR3 is built from 17 residues. The V end was cut by 6 bases, the J end by 6 bases, with 24 bases between. The CDR3 loop is CASRYPLGQVDRQPQHF. The CDR3, as DNA: TGTGCCAGCAGATATCCCCTAGGCCAGGTAGATCGTCAGCCCCAGCATTTT.

V usage is TRBV4-3 and J usage is TRBJ1-1, with a tentative D call TRBD1 (5 bases). The CDR3 contains 16 residues. V was shortened by 4 bases and J by 1 base, with 16 bases between the two germline ends. The germline V gene encodes CDR1 LGHNA and CDR2 YSLEER. The CDR3: CASSLSKGLENTEAFF. Here the CDR3 DNA reads TGCGCCAGCAGCCTTAGCAAGGGGTTGGAGAACACTGAAGCTTTCTTT.

The chain combines TRBV7-3 with TRBJ2-3; 8 bases match TRBD2. The V and J ends lost 5 bases and 0 bases, in that order; junction bases with no gene match: 7. This CDR3 comprises 16 residues. The germline gives CDR1 SGHTA, CDR2 FQGTGA. The CDR3 DNA follows: TGTGCCAGCAGCGTACTAGCGGACCCCAGCACAGATACGCAGTATTTT. Protein sequence: CASSVLADPSTDTQYF.

This clone showed up just once. The V and J genes are TRBV4-2 and TRBJ2-3; D is possibly TRBD2 (6 bases). The length of the CDR3 is 15 residues. Germline-derived CDR1 and CDR2 are LGHNA and YNFKEQ. V was shortened by 6 bases and J by 1 base, with 14 bases between the two germline ends. DNA for the CDR3: TGTGCCAGCAGGGACGGGGGAGGAGGCACAGATACGCAGTATTTT. Amino acid sequence: CASRDGGGGTDTQYF.

This sequence joins TRBV11-2 and TRBJ2-1; D is perhaps TRBD1 (6 bases). Germline CDR1 and CDR2: SGHAT and FQNNGV. The CDR3 loop spans 15 amino acids. V lost 5 bases and J lost 6, with 17 bases in between. The CDR3 DNA sequence: TGTGCCAGCAGCCAGGTCAGGGGTGGGTTCAATGAGCAGTTCTTC. Encoded protein: CASSQVRGGFNEQFF.

The chain joins TRBV6-2 or TRBV6-3 to TRBJ2-4; perhaps TRBD1 as D (7 bases). V was clipped by 6 bases and J by 16 bases, with 22 bases between them. Germline CDR1 reads MNHEY; CDR2 reads SVGEGT. CDR3 length equals 13 residues. In nucleotides, the CDR3 is TGTGCCAGCAGCTTACCCGCTGACAGGGACTTATACTTC. Translation gives CASSLPADRDLYF.

CDR3 nucleotide sequence: TGCGCCAGCAGCGTCGGGACAGGGGGGACCGGGGAGCTGTTTTTT. It specifies CASSVGTGGTGELFF. The V call is TRBV5-1, the J call TRBJ2-2, with 11 bases identical to TRBD1. The germline gives CDR1 SGHRS, CDR2 YFSETQ. The CDR3 totals 15 residues. V dropped 4 bases and J dropped 5; count of bases not matched to a gene: 4.

The chain has TRBV5-1 and TRBJ2-3, with 14 nucleotides matching TRBD2. Germline-derived CDR1 and CDR2 are SGHRS and YFSETQ. After removal of 5 bases from V and 0 bases from J, the junction contained 11 bases not matched to a gene. The CDR3 runs to 19 residues. CDR3 bases: TGCGCCAGCAGGCGAACGGGACTAGCGGGAGATTCTAGCACAGATACGCAGTATTTT. As protein: CASRRTGLAGDSSTDTQYF.